What follows are 15 T cell receptor beta chains derived from one specimen sequenced in a study of blood T cell repertoires in COVID-19. Profiled with immunoSEQ multiplex PCR; TCRdb holds only in-frame clones, not every one. The sample includes hundreds of thousands of clones, 87% of them seen just once. Sequencing was carried out using PBMCs or T cells enriched from blood (not recorded which). These receptor sequences come from a young woman with acute COVID-19.

V and J are TRBV11-2 and TRBJ1-3; D gene uncertain. The CDR3 sequence is 14 residues long. In germline, CDR1 is SGHAT, CDR2 FQNNGV. V was clipped by 1 base and J by 4 bases, with 8 bases between them. CDR3 nucleotide sequence: TGTGCCAGCAGCTTAGGTGGTAGCGGAAACACCATATATTTT. Translated, it gives CASSLGGSGNTIYF.

V is TRBV6-5 and J is TRBJ2-7, with TRBD2 matching 11 bases. The trim removed 5 bases at V and 4 bases at J, leaving 7 bases unmatched. This CDR3 has 15 amino acids. Germline assignment: CDR1 MNHEY and CDR2 SVGAGI. CDR3 DNA: TGTGCCAGCAGTCGTCTAGCGGGAGGAACGTACGAGCAGTACTTC. As protein: CASSRLAGGTYEQYF.

This chain joins TRBV30 and TRBJ1-1; D remains unclear. Germline values: CDR1 GTSNPN, CDR2 SVGIG (reference sequence). V was pared by 4 bases and J by 0 bases, with 9 bases between. The CDR3 runs 13 residues. The CDR3 reads CAWIRSMNTEAFF. CDR3 DNA: TGTGCCTGGATTCGGAGCATGAACACTGAAGCTTTCTTT.

This chain uses TRBV19 with TRBJ1-5; perhaps TRBD1 as D (5 bases). Trimming removed 6 bases from V and 6 bases from J, with 12 bases in between. The V gene's germline CDR1 is LNHDA and CDR2 SQIVND (reference sequence). CDR3 length: 13 residues. The CDR3 loop reads CASRDIVGQPQHF. CDR3 coding DNA: TGTGCCAGTAGGGACATTGTGGGTCAGCCCCAGCATTTT.

This chain connects TRBV10-3 to TRBJ2-5; TRBD2 matches 8 bases. This CDR3 region has 16 residues. V lost 3 bases, J lost 2 bases, and 8 bases stayed unmatched. Germline CDR1 ENHRY, CDR2 SYGVKD. The CDR3 bases are TGTGCCATCAGTGACCGCGGGGGGCCACTTCAAGAGACCCAGTACTTC. Translated, it gives CAISDRGGPLQETQYF.

J is TRBJ2-1 and V is TRBV5-4, with TRBD2 identical over 10 bases. J gave up 4 bases and V 3 bases, and 4 bases lay outside the gene matches. Germline CDR1 SGHNT, CDR2 YYREEE (reference sequence). CDR3 length: 15 residues. The CDR3 here is CASSSGLAEYNEQFF. In DNA form, the CDR3 reads TGTGCCAGCAGCTCCGGACTAGCGGAGTACAATGAGCAGTTCTTC.

This sequence joins TRBV4-1 and TRBJ1-4; D is uncertain. The CDR3 covers 14 residues. Trimming pared 2 bases from V and 0 bases from J, leaving 4 bases between. CDR1 and CDR2 (germline): MGHRA, YSYEKL. The CDR3 sequence is CASSQITTNEKLFF. As DNA, the CDR3 is TGCGCCAGCAGCCAAATAACAACTAATGAAAAACTGTTTTTT.

The V gene is TRBV6-5, the J gene TRBJ2-5; 10 bases align to TRBD2. This CDR3 is built from 15 residues. J was trimmed by 2 bases and V by 6 bases; bases with no gene match: 6. Looked up from germline, CDR1 is MNHEY and CDR2 is SVGAGI. The CDR3 region has the DNA TGTGCCAGCAGATTTAGCGGGGGGAGTCAAGAGACCCAGTACTTC. Protein: CASRFSGGSQETQYF.

As to this clone: The same CDR3 also results from other DNA sequences found in this sample. The genes are TRBV7-9 and TRBJ2-7; a possible D gene is TRBD1 (5 bases). V was shortened by 3 bases and J by 4 bases, with 7 bases between the two germline ends. Germline V gene lookup returns CDR1 SEHNR and CDR2 FQNEAQ (reference sequence). The CDR3 consists of 12 residues. The CDR3 nucleotides read TGTGCCAGCAGCTTGGGGCAGTACGAGCAGTACTTC. Its translation: CASSLGQYEQYF.

The chain has TRBV6-7 and TRBJ1-6; D is perhaps TRBD1 (6 bases). TRBV6-7 is an ORF for which the function is uncertain. The CDR3 sequence is 14 residues long. Trimming took off 6 bases at V and 10 bases at J, with 16 bases between the two ends. CDR3 sequence reads: CASRPQGRRSPLHF. DNA of the CDR3: TGTGCCAGCAGACCCCAGGGGCGCAGGTCACCCCTCCACTTT.

V and J are TRBV25-1 and TRBJ2-5, with 10 nucleotides matching TRBD1. The CDR3 loop spans 18 amino acids. From germline, CDR1 is MGHDK and CDR2 SYGVNS. With 2 bases clipped from V and 5 bases from J, the junction kept 14 bases outside the gene matches. DNA for the CDR3: TGTGCCAGCAGTGAACGACAGGGGGCGAGTCTTAGGCGGGAGACCCAGTACTTC. Protein product: CASSERQGASLRRETQYF.

The chain has TRBV27 and TRBJ2-7; 9 positions match TRBD2. Germline assignment: CDR1 MNHEY and CDR2 SMNVEV (reference sequence). The CDR3 extends over 13 amino acids. Trimming took 7 bases from V and 4 from J; bases not matched to a gene: 5. CDR3 bases: TGTGCCAGCATGGCAGCGGGAGGTTACGAGCAGTACTTC. Translation: CASMAAGGYEQYF.

The genes are TRBV12-5 and TRBJ2-7, with a tentative D call TRBD2 (7 bases). V lost 6 bases and J 4 bases, leaving 19 bases between the germline ends. The CDR3 has 15 residues. CDR1 and CDR2 (germline): LGHNT, FRNRAP. In DNA form, the CDR3 reads TGTGCTAGTGGCCTCGAGGCGGGGGCCTCTTACGAGCAGTACTTC. This gives the protein CASGLEAGASYEQYF. Full variable domain (rest looked up from reference TRBV12-5 and TRBJ2-7): DARVTQTPRHKVTEMGQEVTMRCQPILGHNTVFWYRQTMMQGLELLAYFRNRAPLDDSGMPKDRFSAEMPDATLATLKIQPSEPRDSAVYFCASGLEAGASYEQYFGPGTRLTVT.

The CDR3 protein is CASSFGQSYGYTF. As DNA, the CDR3 is TGTGCCAGCAGTTTTGGGCAGTCCTATGGCTACACCTTC. The chain couples TRBV12-3 or TRBV12-4 to TRBJ1-2; D is unclear. This CDR3 comprises 13 residues. V was clipped by 3 bases and J by 4 bases, with 9 bases between them.

The chain links TRBV27 to TRBJ2-7; no reliable D call. CDR1 is MNHEY, CDR2 SMNVEV, per germline (reference sequence). The V end was cut by 4 bases, the J end by 3 bases, with 7 bases between. This CDR3 is built from 12 residues. CDR3 protein: CASSSSYYEQYF. In nucleotides, the CDR3 is TGTGCCAGCAGTTCGTCCTACTACGAGCAGTACTTC.